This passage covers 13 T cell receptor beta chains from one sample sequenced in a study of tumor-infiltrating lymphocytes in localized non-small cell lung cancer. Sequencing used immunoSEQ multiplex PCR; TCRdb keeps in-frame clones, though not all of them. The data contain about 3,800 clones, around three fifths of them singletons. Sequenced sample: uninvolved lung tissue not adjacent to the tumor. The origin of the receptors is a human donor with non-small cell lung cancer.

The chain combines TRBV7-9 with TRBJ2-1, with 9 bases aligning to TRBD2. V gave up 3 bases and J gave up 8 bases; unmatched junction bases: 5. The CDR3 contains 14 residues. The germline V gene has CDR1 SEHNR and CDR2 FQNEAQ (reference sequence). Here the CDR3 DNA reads TGTGCCAGCAGCTTGGCGGGGGGGATTTATGAGCAGTTCTTC. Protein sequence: CASSLAGGIYEQFF.

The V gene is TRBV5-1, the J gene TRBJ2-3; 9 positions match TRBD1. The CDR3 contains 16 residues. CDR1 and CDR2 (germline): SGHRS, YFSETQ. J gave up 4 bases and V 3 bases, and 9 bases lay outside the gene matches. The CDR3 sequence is CASSWRTGANADTQYF. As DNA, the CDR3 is TGCGCCAGCAGCTGGAGGACAGGGGCGAATGCAGATACGCAGTATTTT.

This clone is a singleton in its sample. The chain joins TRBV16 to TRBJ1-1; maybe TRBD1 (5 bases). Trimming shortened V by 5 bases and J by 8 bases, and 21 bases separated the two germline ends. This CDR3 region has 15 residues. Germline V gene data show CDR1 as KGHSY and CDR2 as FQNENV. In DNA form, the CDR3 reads TGTGCCAGCAGCTATCCCTTCGGGGCGAAGTTAGAAGCTTTCTTT. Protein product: CASSYPFGAKLEAFF.

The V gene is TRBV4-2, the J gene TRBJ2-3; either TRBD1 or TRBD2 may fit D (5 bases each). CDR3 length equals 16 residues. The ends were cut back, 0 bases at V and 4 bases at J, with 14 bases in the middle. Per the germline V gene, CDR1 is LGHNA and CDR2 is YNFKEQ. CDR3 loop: CASSQDGLPRADTQYF. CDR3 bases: TGTGCCAGCAGCCAAGATGGACTCCCCAGGGCAGATACGCAGTATTTT.

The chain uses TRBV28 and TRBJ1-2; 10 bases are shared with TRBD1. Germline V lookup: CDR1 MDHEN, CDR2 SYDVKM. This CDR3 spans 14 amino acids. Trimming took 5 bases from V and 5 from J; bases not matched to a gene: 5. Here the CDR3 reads CASSRGTGAYGYTF. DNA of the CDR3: TGTGCCAGCAGTCGCGGGACAGGGGCTTATGGCTACACCTTC.

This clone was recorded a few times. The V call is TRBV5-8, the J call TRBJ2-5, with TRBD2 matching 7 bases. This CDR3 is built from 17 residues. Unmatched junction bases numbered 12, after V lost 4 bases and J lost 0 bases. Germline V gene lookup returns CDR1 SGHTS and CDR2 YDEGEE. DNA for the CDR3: TGTGCCAGCAGCCCCCCTGGCGGGGAGGGCCACCAAGAGACCCAGTACTTC. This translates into CASSPPGGEGHQETQYF.

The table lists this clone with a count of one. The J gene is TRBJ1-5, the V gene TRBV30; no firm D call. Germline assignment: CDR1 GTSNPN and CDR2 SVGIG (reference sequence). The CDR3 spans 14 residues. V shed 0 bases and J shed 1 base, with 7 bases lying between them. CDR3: CAWSVLGSNQPQHF. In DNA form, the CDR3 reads TGTGCCTGGAGTGTACTGGGGAGCAATCAGCCCCAGCATTTT.

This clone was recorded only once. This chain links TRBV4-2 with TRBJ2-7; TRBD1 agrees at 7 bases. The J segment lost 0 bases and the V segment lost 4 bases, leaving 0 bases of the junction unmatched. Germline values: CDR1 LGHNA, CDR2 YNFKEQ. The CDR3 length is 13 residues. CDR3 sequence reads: CASSRDSSYEQYF. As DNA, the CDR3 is TGTGCCAGCAGCCGGGACAGCTCCTACGAGCAGTACTTC.

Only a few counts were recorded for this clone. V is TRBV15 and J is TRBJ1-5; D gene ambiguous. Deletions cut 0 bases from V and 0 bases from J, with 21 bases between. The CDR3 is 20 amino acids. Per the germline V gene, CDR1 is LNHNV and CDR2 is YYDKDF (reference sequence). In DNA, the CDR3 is TGTGCCACCAGCAGAGACACCGGACGTTCCGCTCAATATAGCAATCAGCCCCAGCATTTT. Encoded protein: CATSRDTGRSAQYSNQPQHF.

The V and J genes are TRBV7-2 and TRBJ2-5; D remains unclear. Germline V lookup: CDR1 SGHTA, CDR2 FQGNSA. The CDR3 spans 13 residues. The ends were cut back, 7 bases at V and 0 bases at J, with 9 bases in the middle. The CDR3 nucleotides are TGTGCCAGCACTCCATCCTACCAAGAGACCCAGTACTTC. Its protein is CASTPSYQETQYF.

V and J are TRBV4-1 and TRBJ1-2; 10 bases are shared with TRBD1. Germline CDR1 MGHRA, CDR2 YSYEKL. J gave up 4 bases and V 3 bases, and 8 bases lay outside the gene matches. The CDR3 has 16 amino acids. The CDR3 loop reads CASSQQDRGRPYGYTF. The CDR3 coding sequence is TGCGCCAGCAGCCAGCAAGACAGGGGGCGCCCCTATGGCTACACCTTC.

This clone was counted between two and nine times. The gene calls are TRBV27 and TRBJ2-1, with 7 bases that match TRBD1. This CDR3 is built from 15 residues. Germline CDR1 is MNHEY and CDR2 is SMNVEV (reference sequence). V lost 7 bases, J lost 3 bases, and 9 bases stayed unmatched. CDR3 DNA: TGTGCCAGCACCGCCGGGACAGATCTCTACAATGAGCAGTTCTTC. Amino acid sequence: CASTAGTDLYNEQFF.

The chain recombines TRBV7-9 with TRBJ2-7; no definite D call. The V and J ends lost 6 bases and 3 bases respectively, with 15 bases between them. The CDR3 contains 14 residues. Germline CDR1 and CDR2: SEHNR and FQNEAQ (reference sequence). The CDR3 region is CASSYPPPGYEQYF. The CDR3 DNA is TGTGCCAGCAGTTACCCGCCTCCGGGCTACGAGCAGTACTTC.